These 9 T cell receptor beta chains share one sample of origin, sequenced in a study of naive and memory T cell subsets. A UMI-containing oligonucleotide was joined by 3' ligation to the TCR cDNA template. Four PCR rounds used nested alpha and beta constant region primers plus the SP2 primer. TCRdb recomputed calls from the 5' RACE reads with MiXCR, one row per CDR3 protein. The table shows 45,000 to 55,000 distinct CDR3 sequences, with 4% to 5% occurring only once. These receptors all stem from a female donor in good health.

The table lists this clonotype with many counts. The chain uses TRBV12-3 or TRBV12-4 and TRBJ1-2; a possible D gene is TRBD1 (5 bases). This CDR3 contains 14 residues. V gave up 6 bases and J gave up 5 bases, with 16 bases separating them. CDR3 nucleotides: TGTGCCAGCAGCTCGTCCCAGGGAAGGTATGGCTACACCTTC. Protein: CASSSSQGRYGYTF.

This clonotype was seen repeatedly, ten times or more. The genes are TRBV3-1 and TRBJ1-1, with D tentatively TRBD1 (6 bases). Germline CDR1 reads LGHDT; CDR2 reads YNNKEL (reference sequence). Trimming shortened V by 5 bases and J by 0 bases, and 25 bases separated the two germline ends. There are 19 residues in the CDR3. CDR3 bases: TGTGCCAGCAGCAGGGGGGGTAGGGGGATTGCAAACATGAACACTGAAGCTTTCTTT. Protein: CASSRGGRGIANMNTEAFF.

This clonotype was counted at least ten times. V gene TRBV7-9 combines with J gene TRBJ2-7; perhaps TRBD1 as D (5 bases). The CDR3 covers 15 residues. CDR1 SEHNR and CDR2 FQNEAQ come from the germline V gene (reference sequence). Trimming shortened V by 5 bases and J by 0 bases, and 14 bases separated the two germline ends. CDR3 nucleotide sequence: TGTGCCAGCAGCACCAGACAGCCTGGCTCCTACGAGCAGTACTTC. Protein product: CASSTRQPGSYEQYF.

This clonotype has ten or more counts. The chain links TRBV20-1 to TRBJ2-7; the D gene could be TRBD1 or TRBD2 (5 bases each). The CDR3 is made up of 15 amino acids. Germline assignment: CDR1 DFQATT and CDR2 SNEGSKA (reference sequence). V shed 0 bases and J shed 4 bases, with 16 bases lying between them. The CDR3 DNA reads TGCAGTGCTAGAGAGAAGGGACGGAACCTTTACGAGCAGTACTTC. Amino acids: CSAREKGRNLYEQYF.

This clonotype was detected many times. V is TRBV6-5 and J is TRBJ2-7; D unresolved. The V end was cut by 6 bases, the J end by 6 bases, with 18 bases between. There are 14 residues in the CDR3. CDR1 is MNHEY, CDR2 SVGAGI, per germline. The CDR3 reads CASRDPGPFSEQYF. The CDR3 nucleotides read TGTGCCAGCAGAGATCCGGGCCCCTTTTCCGAGCAGTACTTC.

This clonotype showed up many times. This rearrangement joins TRBV6-5 to TRBJ2-2; TRBD1 aligns across 9 bases. Trimming at V came to 6 bases and at J to 1 base, leaving 12 bases not matched to a gene. This CDR3 comprises 18 residues. The germline V gene encodes CDR1 MNHEY and CDR2 SVGAGI. In DNA form, the CDR3 reads TGTGCCAGCAGCACACCCACCCGGACAGGGGTGAACACCGGGGAGCTGTTTTTT. Translating it yields CASSTPTRTGVNTGELFF.

The table lists this clonotype with many counts. This chain joins TRBV5-1 and TRBJ2-5; 14 nucleotides match TRBD2. CDR1 is SGHRS, CDR2 YFSETQ, per germline. This CDR3 is built from 16 residues. The J segment lost 5 bases and the V segment lost 4 bases, leaving 7 bases of the junction unmatched. In DNA form, the CDR3 reads TGCGCCAGCAGCCAGGGACTAGCGGGAGCGGCGGAGACCCAGTACTTC. It specifies CASSQGLAGAAETQYF.

This clonotype was picked up a small number of times. One junction end does not reproduce the germline sequence, and a read error may be involved. The chain couples TRBV10-2 to TRBJ1-2, with TRBD1 as a possible D gene (5 bases). The CDR3 extends over 11 amino acids. The germline V gene encodes CDR1 WSHSY and CDR2 SAAADI. The CDR3 DNA reads as TGCGCCAGCAACTCAGGGCTTGGCGACACCTTC. Protein sequence: CASNSGLGDTF.

This clonotype was counted ten times or more. The chain uses TRBV28 and TRBJ1-2; D is uncertain. The CDR3 spans 12 residues. The V gene lost 7 bases and the J gene lost 7 bases, with 13 bases spanning the gap. Germline CDR1 MDHEN, CDR2 SYDVKM. The chain's CDR3 is CASTGERTGYTF. The CDR3 DNA reads TGTGCCAGCACCGGAGAGCGGACTGGCTACACCTTC.